These 5 T cell receptor beta chains were all obtained from the same sample, sequenced in a study of immune evolution from preneoplasia to lung adenocarcinoma. Measured with immunoSEQ multiplex PCR; TCRdb has only the in-frame clones, and not every one. Among a few thousand clones listed, about 86% were seen once. The sample comprised FFPE minimally invasive lung adenocarcinoma tissue. These receptors all stem from a person aged 70 to 80 with lung adenocarcinoma.

The V call is TRBV5-1, the J call TRBJ2-3; D remains ambiguous. CDR1 is SGHRS, CDR2 YFSETQ, per germline. This CDR3 is built from 14 residues. Trimming cost V 4 bases and J 3 bases, with 12 bases left between them. The CDR3 loop reads CASSDDSGTDTQYF. In DNA form, the CDR3 reads TGCGCCAGCAGCGACGACTCCGGGACAGATACGCAGTATTTT.

The V call is TRBV7-8, the J call TRBJ2-7; weak D call: TRBD1 (5 bases). The CDR3 has 17 residues. V lost 4 bases and J 4 bases, leaving 23 bases between the germline ends. From germline, CDR1 is SGHVS and CDR2 FQNEAQ. The CDR3 sequence is CASSSLLIPGIRYEQYF. In nucleotides, the CDR3 is TGTGCCAGCAGCTCGTTATTAATACCAGGGATCAGGTACGAGCAGTACTTC.

This clone turned up a few times. At the DNA level, this CDR3 is encoded by other sequences in the same sample as well. The chain has TRBV6-4 and TRBJ2-3; D ambiguous. The V gene lost 2 bases and the J gene lost 3 bases, with 6 bases spanning the gap. The CDR3 consists of 13 residues. CDR1 MRHNA and CDR2 SNTAGT come from the germline V gene. The chain's CDR3 is CASSDRETDTQYF. The CDR3 DNA sequence: TGTGCCAGCAGTGACAGGGAAACAGATACGCAGTATTTT.

The V gene is TRBV30, the J gene TRBJ2-7, with a weak D call TRBD1 (5 bases). Deletions cut 3 bases from V and 3 bases from J, with 12 bases between. In germline, CDR1 is GTSNPN, CDR2 SVGIG (reference sequence). The CDR3 spans 13 residues. In nucleotides, the CDR3 is TGTGCCTGGAGGGAGAGTGACAGCTACGAGCAGTACTTC. Translation: CAWRESDSYEQYF.

This chain connects TRBV11-3 to TRBJ2-1; the D is unclear. The ends were cut back, 2 bases at V and 7 bases at J, with 15 bases in the middle. Germline CDR1 reads SGHNT; CDR2 reads YENEEA. The CDR3 is 15 residues long. The DNA for the CDR3 is TGTGCCAGCAGCTTAATGTTTGTTTCCGAGAATGAGCAGTTCTTC. Translation gives CASSLMFVSENEQFF.